Listed below are T cell receptor beta chains from one sample, sequenced in a study of blood T cell repertoires in COVID-19. Assay used: immunoSEQ multiplex PCR; TCRdb lists only in-frame clones, some missing. The sample records about 300,000 clones, about 84% being singletons. The sequencing input was peripheral blood. The source is a woman aged 45-65 years with acute or convalescent COVID-19. Both conserved end residues are part of each CDR3. D genes are given only for firm matches. Clone sizes are given selectively: once, few, many, or a class where the clone is expanded.

TRBV6-2/TRBV6-3	TRBD2	.	TRBJ2-3	CASSSREGRADTQYF	TGTGCCAGCAGTTCCCGGGAGGGCCGGGCAGATACGCAGTATTTT
TRBV6-5	.	.	TRBJ1-2	CASTKADYGYTF	TGTGCCAGCACGAAAGCGGACTATGGCTACACCTTC
TRBV7-2	TRBD1	.	TRBJ1-2	CASSTTGDYGYTF	TGTGCCAGCAGCACGACAGGGGACTATGGCTACACCTTC
TRBV6-1	TRBD2	.	TRBJ2-5	CASSGLEGLARETQYF	TGTGCCAGCAGTGGATTGGAGGGACTAGCTCGAGAGACCCAGTACTTC
TRBV27	.	.	TRBJ1-1	CASSFSDTSYTEAFF	TGTGCCAGCAGTTTCTCGGACACGTCCTACACTGAAGCTTTCTTT
TRBV2	.	few	TRBJ2-5	CASLGRDQETQYF	TGTGCCAGCCTTGGGCGGGACCAAGAGACCCAGTACTTC
TRBV7-2	TRBD1	.	TRBJ1-2	CASSLRDSNYGYTF	TGTGCCAGCAGCCTAAGGGACAGCAACTATGGCTACACCTTC
TRBV11-2	TRBD2	.	TRBJ2-1	CASSPAGTSGYNEQFF	TGTGCCAGCAGCCCAGCCGGGACTAGCGGGTACAATGAGCAGTTCTTC
TRBV7-9	.	few	TRBJ1-1	CASSLGVGTGGRLNTEAFF	TGTGCCAGCAGCTTAGGCGTGGGTACCGGGGGGCGATTGAACACTGAAGCTTTCTTT
TRBV28	.	.	TRBJ2-6	CASTIGGEPGANVLTF	TGTGCCAGCACCATAGGGGGGGAACCTGGGGCCAACGTCCTGACTTTC
TRBV7-8	.	.	TRBJ2-7	CASSPRSAHYEQYF	TGTGCCAGCAGCCCAAGGAGTGCGCACTACGAGCAGTACTTC
TRBV9	TRBD1	.	TRBJ1-2	CASSPQGGTGDDGYTF	TGTGCCAGCAGCCCACAAGGGGGAACAGGGGACGATGGCTACACCTTC
TRBV24-1	TRBD1	.	TRBJ2-7	CATSDTGTGDYEQYF	TGTGCCACCAGTGATACGGGGACAGGGGACTACGAGCAGTACTTC
TRBV28	TRBD1	.	TRBJ2-1	CASSLSGTASDNEQFF	TGTGCCAGCAGTTTATCCGGGACAGCTTCTGACAATGAGCAGTTCTTC
TRBV28	TRBD1	few	TRBJ1-4	CASRPPDRAASEDEKLFF	TGTGCCAGCAGACCTCCAGACAGGGCTGCCTCAGAAGACGAAAAACTGTTTTTT
TRBV7-3	TRBD1	once	TRBJ1-6	CASGFQGQGGSPLHF	TGTGCCAGCGGCTTCCAGGGACAGGGCGGTTCACCCCTCCACTTT
TRBV5-1	.	.	TRBJ2-1	CASSLTRSSYNEQFF	TGCGCCAGCAGCTTAACGCGAAGCTCCTACAATGAGCAGTTCTTC
TRBV9	.	.	TRBJ1-6	CASSPQDTRSYNSPLHF	TGTGCCAGCAGCCCCCAAGACACTCGCTCCTATAATTCACCCCTCCACTTT
TRBV7-6	.	.	TRBJ1-5	CASSLGGPKPQHF	TGTGCCAGCAGCTTAGGGGGGCCGAAGCCCCAGCATTTT
TRBV9	TRBD1	once	TRBJ1-3	CASSAEDRPAGNTIYF	TGTGCCAGCAGCGCGGAGGACAGGCCCGCTGGAAACACCATATATTTT
TRBV19	TRBD2	.	TRBJ2-3	CASSIGGAGLAGTDTQYF	TGTGCCAGTAGTATAGGAGGGGCGGGACTAGCGGGCACAGATACGCAGTATTTT
TRBV2	.	few	TRBJ1-5	CASSEAASNQPQHF	TGTGCCAGCAGTGAAGCAGCTAGCAATCAGCCCCAGCATTTT
TRBV9	TRBD1	.	TRBJ1-2	CASSGTGPKRYGYTF	TGTGCCAGCAGCGGGACAGGCCCGAAACGCTATGGCTACACCTTC
TRBV7-3	.	.	TRBJ2-1	CASSFRVGEQFF	TGTGCCAGCAGCTTTCGGGTGGGTGAGCAGTTCTTC
TRBV28	.	.	TRBJ1-1	CASRLEFGGNTEAFF	TGTGCCAGCAGGCTCGAGTTCGGCGGGAACACTGAAGCTTTCTTT
TRBV6-6	TRBD1	.	TRBJ2-5	CASSNRGAETQYF	TGTGCCAGCAGCAACAGGGGGGCGGAGACCCAGTACTTC
TRBV5-3	TRBD2	once	TRBJ2-2	CARSRPGLVGRELFF	TGTGCCAGAAGCCGCCCGGGACTAGTAGGCCGGGAGCTGTTTTTT
TRBV28	TRBD1	.	TRBJ2-7	CASSGTGIYEQYF	TGTGCCTCCTCCGGGACAGGGATCTACGAGCAGTACTTC
TRBV2	.	.	TRBJ1-1	CASSFNTEAFF	TGTGCCAGCAGCTTCAACACTGAAGCTTTCTTT
TRBV7-8	TRBD1	.	TRBJ1-5	CASSYLTGAYQPQHF	TGTGCCAGCAGCTACCTGACAGGGGCATATCAGCCCCAGCATTTT
TRBV27	.	.	TRBJ1-1	CASSWVSTANTEAFF	TGTGCCAGCAGTTGGGTCAGTACAGCGAACACTGAAGCTTTCTTT
TRBV6-5	.	few	TRBJ2-7	CAGRETAYSSYEQYF	TGTGCCGGTAGGGAGACGGCTTACAGCTCCTACGAGCAGTACTTC
TRBV5-1	TRBD1	.	TRBJ2-3	CASSSLYKDRGGTDTQYF	TGCGCCAGCAGCTCTCTGTATAAGGACAGGGGGGGCACAGATACGCAGTATTTT
TRBV5-8	TRBD1	few	TRBJ2-7	CASKRQGLSEQYF	TGTGCCAGCAAAAGACAGGGTCTCAGCGAGCAGTACTTC
TRBV2	.	.	TRBJ1-1	CASSSQGQKKEAFF	TGTGCCAGCAGTTCCCAGGGGCAGAAAAAGGAAGCTTTCTTT
TRBV2	.	few	TRBJ1-6	CASTTQGMSNSPLHF	TGTGCCAGCACCACCCAGGGGATGAGTAATTCACCCCTCCACTTT
TRBV12-3/TRBV12-4	.	.	TRBJ1-5	CASSLQVQPQHF	TGTGCCAGCAGTTTACAGGTTCAGCCCCAGCATTTT
TRBV6-5	.	.	TRBJ1-5	CASSPIGGRPQHF	TGTGCCAGCAGTCCTATCGGCGGCCGGCCCCAGCATTTT
TRBV4-1	.	.	TRBJ2-3	CASSGAGRTDTQYF	TGCGCCAGCAGTGGGGCAGGCCGCACAGATACGCAGTATTTT
TRBV5-1	.	.	TRBJ2-1	CASSPGLGNEQFF	TGCGCCAGCAGCCCAGGATTGGGCAATGAGCAGTTCTTC
TRBV7-3	TRBD1	.	TRBJ1-4	CASSPTGGQDEKLFF	TGTGCCAGCAGCCCTACAGGGGGCCAGGATGAAAAACTGTTTTTT
TRBV30	.	.	TRBJ2-3	CAWSKEFQSDTQYF	TGTGCCTGGAGCAAAGAATTTCAGTCGGATACGCAGTATTTT
TRBV9	.	.	TRBJ1-2	CASSPSGGGYTF	TGTGCCAGCAGCCCCAGTGGTGGTGGCTACACCTTC
TRBV2	.	few	TRBJ2-3	CATARSGDTQYF	TGTGCCACTGCTCGGTCGGGAGATACGCAGTATTTT
TRBV6-5	TRBD1	.	TRBJ2-1	CASSYSGRGLYEQFF	TGTGCCAGCAGTTACTCGGGCAGGGGGCTCTATGAGCAGTTCTTC
TRBV6-5	.	.	TRBJ1-1	CASRTPGVGTEAFF	TGTGCCAGCAGGACGCCGGGAGTTGGTACTGAAGCTTTCTTT
TRBV6-5	TRBD1	.	TRBJ2-7	CASRRQGLDEQYF	TGTGCCAGCAGGAGACAGGGGCTAGACGAGCAGTACTTC
TRBV9	TRBD2	.	TRBJ2-2	CASSVGGRVAGELFF	TGTGCCAGCAGCGTAGGCGGGAGGGTGGCCGGGGAGCTGTTTTTT
TRBV11-2	.	.	TRBJ2-7	CASSLGGLGSYEQYF	TGTGCCAGCAGCTTAGGAGGACTTGGCTCCTACGAGCAGTACTTC
TRBV3-1/TRBV3-2	.	.	TRBJ2-2	CASSERGSRTGELFF	TGTGCCAGCAGCGAGAGGGGGAGCCGCACCGGGGAGCTGTTTTTT